This paragraph reports one T cell receptor (beta chain). Its antigen remains unidentified. This sample was included in a study of shared clonotypes between healthy human individuals. The sorted-subset replicate PCRs were given about 210 ng DNA, which is approximately 30,000 T cell genomes. In the authors' workflow: Junction-only immunoSEQ sequences carried no quality scores, so filtering differed. Using immunoSEQ multiplex PCR, the repertoire was profiled, and TCRdb retains in-frame clones only, with some absent. V and J calls plus clone size are reproduced from that table; the DNA served to infer D and trimming. Here the sample spans around 2.3 million clones, nearly 97% being singletons. Study-wide findings and caveats: For naive CD4 cells, 4% to 6% of clonotypes were shared across a few donors.

Germline CDR1 is MGHRA and CDR2 is YSYEKL. The CDR3 length is 14 residues. V lost 2 bases and J lost 1; bases outside the gene matches: 0. The chain joins TRBV4-1 to TRBJ2-5, with 8 bases identical to TRBD1. The sample taken for sequencing was naive CD4+ T cells sorted from blood. The subset was: CD45RA+ positively selected. This TCR came from a man aged 18 to 35 in good health. The CDR3 DNA reads as TGCGCCAGCAGCCAACAGGGGGCCCAAGAGACCCAGTACTTC. Translation: CASSQQGAQETQYF.